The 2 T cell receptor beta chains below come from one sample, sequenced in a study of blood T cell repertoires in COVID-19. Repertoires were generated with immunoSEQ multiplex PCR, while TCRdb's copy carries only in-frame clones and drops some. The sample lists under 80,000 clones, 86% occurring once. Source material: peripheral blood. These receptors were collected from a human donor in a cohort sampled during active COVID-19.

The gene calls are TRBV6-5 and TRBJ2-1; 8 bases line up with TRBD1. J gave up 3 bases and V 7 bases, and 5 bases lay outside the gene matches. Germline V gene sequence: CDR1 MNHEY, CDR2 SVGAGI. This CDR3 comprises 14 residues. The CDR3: CASKPTGDYNEQFF. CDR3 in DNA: TGTGCCAGCAAACCGACAGGGGACTACAATGAGCAGTTCTTC.

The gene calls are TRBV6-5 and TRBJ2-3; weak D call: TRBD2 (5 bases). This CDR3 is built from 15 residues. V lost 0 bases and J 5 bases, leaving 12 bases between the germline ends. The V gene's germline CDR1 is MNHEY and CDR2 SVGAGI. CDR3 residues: CASSYSGGLGDTQYF. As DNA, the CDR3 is TGTGCCAGCAGTTACTCGGGCGGGTTAGGAGATACGCAGTATTTT.